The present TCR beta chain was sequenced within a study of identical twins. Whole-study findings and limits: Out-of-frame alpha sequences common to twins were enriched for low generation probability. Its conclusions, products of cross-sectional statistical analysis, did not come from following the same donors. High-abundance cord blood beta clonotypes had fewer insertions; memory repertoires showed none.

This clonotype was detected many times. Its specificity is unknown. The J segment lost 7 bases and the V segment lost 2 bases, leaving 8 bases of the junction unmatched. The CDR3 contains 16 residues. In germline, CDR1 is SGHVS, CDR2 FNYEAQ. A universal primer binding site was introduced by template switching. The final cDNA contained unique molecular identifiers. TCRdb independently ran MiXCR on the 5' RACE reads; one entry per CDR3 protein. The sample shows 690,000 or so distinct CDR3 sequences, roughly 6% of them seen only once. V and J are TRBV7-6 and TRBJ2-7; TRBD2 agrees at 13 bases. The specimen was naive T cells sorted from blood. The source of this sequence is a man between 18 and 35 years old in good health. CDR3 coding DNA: TGTGCCAGCAGCTTATCGATGGGACTAGCGGGAATTGAGCAGTACTTC. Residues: CASSLSMGLAGIEQYF.